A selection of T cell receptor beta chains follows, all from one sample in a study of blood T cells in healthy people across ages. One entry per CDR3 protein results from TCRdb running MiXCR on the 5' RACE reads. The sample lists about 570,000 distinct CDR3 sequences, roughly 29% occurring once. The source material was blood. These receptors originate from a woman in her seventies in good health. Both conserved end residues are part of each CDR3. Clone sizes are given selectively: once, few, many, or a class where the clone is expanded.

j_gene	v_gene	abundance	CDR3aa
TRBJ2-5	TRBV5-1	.	CASSLEPSAEGETQYF
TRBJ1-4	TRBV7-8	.	CASRAPGQRNEKLLF
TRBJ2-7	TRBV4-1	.	CASSDAYLNSYEQYF
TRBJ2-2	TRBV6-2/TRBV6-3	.	CASSYWLVGELFF
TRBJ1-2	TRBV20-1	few	CSAIPGSGANYGYTF
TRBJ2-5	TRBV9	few	CASSVASGQIQETQYF
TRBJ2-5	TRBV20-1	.	CSARSPLAGQETQYF
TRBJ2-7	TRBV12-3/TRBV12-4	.	CASSPVDRAGYEQYF
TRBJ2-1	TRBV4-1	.	CASNQVNLVSYNEQFF
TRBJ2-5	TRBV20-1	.	CSARPGLGTTQYF
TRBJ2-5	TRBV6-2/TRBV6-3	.	CASSYSTGTGEVQETQYF
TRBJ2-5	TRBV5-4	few	CASSLGGGPYQETQYF
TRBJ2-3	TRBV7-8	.	CAGSRGQGLTDTQYF
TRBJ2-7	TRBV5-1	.	CASSLEWGRNYEQYF
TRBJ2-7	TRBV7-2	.	CASSSTGFEQYF
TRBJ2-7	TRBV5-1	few	CASSPGTSGGYEQYF
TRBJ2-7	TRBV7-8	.	CASSWASGGASQQYF
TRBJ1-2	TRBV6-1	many	CASSEAWTGHYGYTF
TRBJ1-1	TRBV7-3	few	CASSATGSNTEAFF
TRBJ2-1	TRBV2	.	CASSEAPAGLGEQFF
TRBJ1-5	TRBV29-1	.	CSVLQGDGQPQHF
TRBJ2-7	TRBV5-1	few	CASSRETYEQYF
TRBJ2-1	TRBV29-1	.	CSVELAAYNEQFF
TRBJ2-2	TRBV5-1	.	CASSLAADHTGELFF
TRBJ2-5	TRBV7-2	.	CASSLASGGAETQYF
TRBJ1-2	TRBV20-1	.	CSAFGDSDYGYTF
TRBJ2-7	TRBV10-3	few	CAICNPDRSLTYEQYF
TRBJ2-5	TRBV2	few	CASRGEAETQYF
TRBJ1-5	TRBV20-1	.	CSARLTGGGQPQHF
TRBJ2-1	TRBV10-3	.	CAIQANNEQFF
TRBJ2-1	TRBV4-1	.	CASSHGGDYNEQFF
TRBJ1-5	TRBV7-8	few	CASRLEPGQGLRKPQHF
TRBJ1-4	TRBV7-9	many	CASSLQGAREKLFF
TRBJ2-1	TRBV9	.	CASSARGSGGNEQFF
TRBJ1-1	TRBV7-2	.	CASSLRLTRGAGRNTEAFF
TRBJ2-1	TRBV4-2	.	CASSQELAGTYNEQFF
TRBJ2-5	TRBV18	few	CASSPNSVYQETQYF
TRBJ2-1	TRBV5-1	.	CASSISPGTDYNEQFF
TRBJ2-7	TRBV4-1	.	CASSQAFDRDGGYEQYF
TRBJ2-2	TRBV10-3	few	CATTRQGANTGELFF
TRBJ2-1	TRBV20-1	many	CSARGRLGQFF